The 10 T cell receptor beta chains below come from one sample, sequenced in a study of cytomegalovirus exposure and HLA in healthy donors. This PCR relied on a set of 60 Vbeta primers and 13 Jbeta primers. The protocol was immunoSEQ multiplex PCR, while the TCRdb copy is restricted to in-frame clones and leaves out a portion. The data show more than 90,000 clones, with 81% seen just once and about 4.4% held by the top ten. The sequenced sample consisted of PBMCs. Source of these receptors: a woman in her 70s in good health and CMV-seropositive.

The J gene is TRBJ2-5, the V gene TRBV13; TRBD1 is a possible D gene (5 bases). This CDR3 is 13 amino acids long. V lost 5 bases and J lost 3, with 10 bases in between. Germline V gene data show CDR1 as PRHDT and CDR2 as FYEKMQ (reference sequence). This CDR3 is CASSTRQKETQYF. The CDR3 DNA reads as TGTGCCAGCAGCACCAGACAGAAAGAGACCCAGTACTTC.

The J gene is TRBJ2-4, the V gene TRBV19, with TRBD1 matching 7 bases. The V and J ends lost 10 bases and 7 bases, in that order; junction bases with no gene match: 10. CDR3 size: 13 residues. Germline V gene data show CDR1 as LNHDA and CDR2 as SQIVND (reference sequence). CDR3 loop: CATKGALRNIQYF. For the CDR3, the DNA is TGTGCCACCAAGGGGGCTTTGAGGAACATTCAGTACTTC.

This chain links TRBV29-1 with TRBJ1-2; D not resolved. Between the trimmed V and J ends, which lost 7 bases and 0 bases, there was a span of 6 bases. Germline CDR1 reads SQVTM; CDR2 reads ANQGSEA. The CDR3 extends over 11 amino acids. The CDR3 is CSDTANYGYTF. The CDR3 DNA follows: TGCAGCGACACCGCTAACTATGGCTACACCTTC.

DNA of the CDR3: TGTGCCAGCAGCCCACCGGGACTAGCGGAAGGTAATGAGCAGTTCTTC. Protein: CASSPPGLAEGNEQFF. The chain uses TRBV9 and TRBJ2-1, with 11 bases that match TRBD2. After removal of 4 bases from V and 7 bases from J, the junction contained 10 bases not matched to a gene. This CDR3 spans 16 amino acids. Germline-derived CDR1 and CDR2 are SGDLS and YYNGEE.

This chain uses TRBV4-3 with TRBJ2-2, with D hard to call. Germline V lookup: CDR1 LGHNA, CDR2 YSLEER. V dropped 0 bases and J dropped 4 bases, with 9 bases sitting between them. The CDR3 is 15 amino acids. The CDR3 bases are TGCGCCAGCAGCCAAGATCAGTCAACCACCGGGGAGCTGTTTTTT. It encodes CASSQDQSTTGELFF.

V usage is TRBV19 and J usage is TRBJ2-5; perhaps TRBD1 as D (6 bases). The CDR3 sequence is 15 residues long. Trimming pared 5 bases from V and 5 bases from J, leaving 18 bases between. CDR1 and CDR2 from the germline V gene are LNHDA and SQIVND (reference sequence). CDR3 loop: CASSWGSQGFETQYF. In DNA form, the CDR3 reads TGTGCCAGTAGTTGGGGTAGCCAGGGGTTTGAGACCCAGTACTTC.

The chain carries TRBV30 and TRBJ1-2; 7 nucleotides align to TRBD1. The CDR3 has 15 residues. V lost 0 bases, J lost 3 bases, and 7 bases stayed unmatched. The germline V gene has CDR1 GTSNPN and CDR2 SVGIG (reference sequence). The CDR3 sequence: CAWSVIRGFDYGYTF. The CDR3 DNA reads TGTGCCTGGAGTGTAATCAGGGGGTTCGACTATGGCTACACCTTC. The full variable domain, completed using reference TRBV30 and TRBJ1-2, is SQTIHQWPATLVQPVGSPLSLECTVEGTSNPNLYWYRQAAGRGLQLLFYSVGIGQISSEVPQNLSASRPQDRQFILSSKKLLLSDSGFYLCAWSVIRGFDYGYTFGSGTRLTVV.

V gene TRBV7-8 combines with J gene TRBJ2-3; weak D call: TRBD2 (6 bases). Germline V gene data show CDR1 as SGHVS and CDR2 as FQNEAQ. V was pared by 4 bases and J by 6 bases, with 14 bases between. The CDR3 contains 14 residues. The DNA for the CDR3 is TGTGCCAGCAGCTCCCCCCGGCTAGCGGATACGCAGTATTTT. Its translation: CASSSPRLADTQYF.

The chain's CDR3 is CASSQIAGESYEQYF. DNA for the CDR3: TGCGCCAGCAGCCAAATAGCGGGAGAATCCTACGAGCAGTACTTC. V usage is TRBV4-1 and J usage is TRBJ2-7; 9 nucleotides agree with TRBD2. CDR1 MGHRA and CDR2 YSYEKL come from the germline V gene. The CDR3 consists of 15 residues. Trimming removed 2 bases from V and 1 base from J; junction bases left unmatched: 3.

The J gene is TRBJ2-7, the V gene TRBV27, with TRBD2 identical over 11 bases. Germline V gives CDR1 MNHEY, CDR2 SMNVEV (reference sequence). Unmatched junction bases numbered 11, after V lost 5 bases and J lost 5 bases. CDR3 size: 16 residues. Written as DNA, the CDR3 is TGTGCCAGCAGTCTACTAGCGGGAGTTGGTGGGAACGAGCAGTACTTC. Its protein is CASSLLAGVGGNEQYF.